This T cell receptor (beta chain) appears in the sequencing data of a study of T cells expressing NK-cell markers. One entry per CDR3 protein, without DNA, is what TCRdb gives after re-calling the 5' RACE reads. The sample totals 300,000 to 500,000 distinct CDR3 sequences. The germline V gene has CDR1 SGHTA and CDR2 FQGTGA. CDR3 size: 19 residues. The chain joins TRBV7-3 to TRBJ2-1; TCRdb picks TRBD2, but there is no DNA to check that call. This sequence originates from a woman aged 45-60 years in good health. Source material: blood T cells: a sorted CD56 or NKG2C T cell subset, CD4+ or CD8+ T cells, or bulk PBMC T cells (not recorded which). This CDR3 reads CASSSKGGSSGTRVNEQFF.